This TCR beta chain stems from a study of T cell changes during pregnancy in multiple sclerosis. Only in-frame clones appear in the TCRdb table, and some are missing; sequencing was by immunoSEQ multiplex PCR. The sample yields tens of thousands of clones, approximately 90% seen once. The CDR3 sequence is 12 residues long. The V gene lost 6 bases and the J gene lost 0 bases, with 5 bases spanning the gap. The germline V gene encodes CDR1 LNHNV and CDR2 YYDKDF (reference sequence). The TCR comes from a female donor with multiple sclerosis, enrolled in a pregnancy study. Sequences were derived from CD4+ T cells from peripheral blood mononuclear cells, sampled after pregnancy. V and J are TRBV15 and TRBJ1-1, with D hard to call. The CDR3 region has the DNA TGTGCCACCAGGGGCATGAACACTGAAGCTTTCTTT. It codes for CATRGMNTEAFF. Complete variable domain (other parts from reference TRBV15 and TRBJ1-1): DAMVIQNPRYQVTQFGKPVTLSCSQTLNHNVMYWYQQKSSQAPKLLFHYYDKDFNNEADTPDNFQSRRPNTSFCFLDIRSPGLGDTAMYLCATRGMNTEAFFGQGTRLTVV.